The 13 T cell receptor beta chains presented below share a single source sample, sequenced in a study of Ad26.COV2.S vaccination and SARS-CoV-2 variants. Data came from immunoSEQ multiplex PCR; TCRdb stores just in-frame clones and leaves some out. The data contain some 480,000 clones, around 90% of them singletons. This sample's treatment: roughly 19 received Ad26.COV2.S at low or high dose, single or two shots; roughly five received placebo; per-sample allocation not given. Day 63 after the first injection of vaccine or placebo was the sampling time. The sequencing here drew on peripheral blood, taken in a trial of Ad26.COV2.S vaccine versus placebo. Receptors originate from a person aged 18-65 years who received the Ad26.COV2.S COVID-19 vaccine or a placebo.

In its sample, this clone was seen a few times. The DNA for the CDR3 is TGTGCCACCAGTGATGGCGCCGGACAGGGCGTTCATGGCTACACCTTC. Protein product: CATSDGAGQGVHGYTF. The V and J genes are TRBV24-1 and TRBJ1-2; 8 bases map to TRBD1. Germline CDR1 reads KGHDR; CDR2 reads SFDVKD. The CDR3 has 16 residues. V shed 3 bases, J shed 6 bases, and the junction held 11 bases outside the gene matches.

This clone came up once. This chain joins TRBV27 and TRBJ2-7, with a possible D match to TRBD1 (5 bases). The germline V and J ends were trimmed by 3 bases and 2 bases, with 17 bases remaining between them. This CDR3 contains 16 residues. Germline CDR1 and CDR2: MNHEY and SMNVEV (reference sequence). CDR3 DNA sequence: TGTGCCAGCAGTTTGGACCAGGGTCCCTCTCCCTACGAGCAGTACTTC. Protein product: CASSLDQGPSPYEQYF.

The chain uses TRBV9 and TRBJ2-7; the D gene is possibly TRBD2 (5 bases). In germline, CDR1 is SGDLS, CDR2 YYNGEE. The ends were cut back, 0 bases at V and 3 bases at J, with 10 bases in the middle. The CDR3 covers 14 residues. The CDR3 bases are TGTGCCAGCAGCGTAGCGGGATCCGACTACGAGCAGTACTTC. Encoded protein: CASSVAGSDYEQYF.

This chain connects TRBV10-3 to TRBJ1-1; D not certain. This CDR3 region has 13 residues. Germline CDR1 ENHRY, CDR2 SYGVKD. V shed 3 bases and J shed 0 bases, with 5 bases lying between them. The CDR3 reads CAISDLVNTEAFF. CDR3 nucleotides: TGTGCCATCAGTGACTTAGTGAACACTGAAGCTTTCTTT.

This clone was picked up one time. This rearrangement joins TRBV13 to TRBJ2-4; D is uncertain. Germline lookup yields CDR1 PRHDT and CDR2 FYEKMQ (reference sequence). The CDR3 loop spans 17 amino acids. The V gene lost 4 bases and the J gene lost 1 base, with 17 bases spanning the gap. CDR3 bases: TGTGCCAGCAGCTCCACCGAGGACCCCGCTGCCAAAAACATTCAGTACTTC. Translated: CASSSTEDPAAKNIQYF.

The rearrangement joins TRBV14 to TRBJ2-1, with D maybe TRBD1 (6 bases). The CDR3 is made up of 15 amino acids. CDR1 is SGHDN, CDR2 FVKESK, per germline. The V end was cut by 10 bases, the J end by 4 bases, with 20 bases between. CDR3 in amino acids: CATSKGVPIYNEQFF. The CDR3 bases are TGTGCCACCTCGAAGGGGGTCCCCATATACAATGAGCAGTTCTTC.

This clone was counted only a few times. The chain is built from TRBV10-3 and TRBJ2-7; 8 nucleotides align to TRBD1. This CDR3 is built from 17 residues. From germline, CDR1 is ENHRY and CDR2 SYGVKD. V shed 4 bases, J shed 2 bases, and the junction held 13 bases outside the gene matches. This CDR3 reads CAISAKPGTGRTYEQYF. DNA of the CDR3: TGTGCCATCAGTGCGAAACCCGGGACAGGTCGCACCTACGAGCAGTACTTC.

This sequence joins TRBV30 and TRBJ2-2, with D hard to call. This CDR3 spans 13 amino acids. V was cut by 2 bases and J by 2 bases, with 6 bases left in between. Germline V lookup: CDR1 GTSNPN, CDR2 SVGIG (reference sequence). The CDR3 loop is CAWSLGNTGELFF. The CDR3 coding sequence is TGTGCCTGGAGTTTGGGAAACACCGGGGAGCTGTTTTTT.

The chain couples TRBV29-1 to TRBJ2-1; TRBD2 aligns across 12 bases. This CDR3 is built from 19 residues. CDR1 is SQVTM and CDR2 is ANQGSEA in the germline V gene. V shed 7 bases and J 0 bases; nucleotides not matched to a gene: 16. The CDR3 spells CSASGLAGQPLGSYNEQFF. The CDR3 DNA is TGCAGCGCATCGGGACTAGCGGGCCAACCTCTGGGCTCCTACAATGAGCAGTTCTTC.

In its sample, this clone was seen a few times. The CDR3 DNA sequence: TGTGCCACCAGCAGGGCCAGGGAGGGGTACGAGCAGTACTTC. Translation: CATSRAREGYEQYF. The V gene is TRBV15, the J gene TRBJ2-7, with TRBD2 identical over 7 bases. With V trimmed by 3 bases and J by 4 bases, 6 bases remained unmatched. Germline CDR1 and CDR2: LNHNV and YYDKDF (reference sequence). The CDR3 runs 14 residues.

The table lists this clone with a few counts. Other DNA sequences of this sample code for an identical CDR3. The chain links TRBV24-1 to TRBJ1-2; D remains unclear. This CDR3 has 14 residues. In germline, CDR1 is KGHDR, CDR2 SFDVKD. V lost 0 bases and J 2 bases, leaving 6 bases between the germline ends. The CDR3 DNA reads TGTGCCACCAGTGATTTGGGGCAGAACTATGGCTACACCTTC. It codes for CATSDLGQNYGYTF.

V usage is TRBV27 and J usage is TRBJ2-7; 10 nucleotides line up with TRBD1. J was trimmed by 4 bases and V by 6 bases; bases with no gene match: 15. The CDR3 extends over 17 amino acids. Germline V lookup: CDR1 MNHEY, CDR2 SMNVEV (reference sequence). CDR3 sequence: CASSRQGATRILYEQYF. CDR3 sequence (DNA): TGTGCCAGCAGCCGACAGGGGGCCACGCGGATTCTTTACGAGCAGTACTTC.

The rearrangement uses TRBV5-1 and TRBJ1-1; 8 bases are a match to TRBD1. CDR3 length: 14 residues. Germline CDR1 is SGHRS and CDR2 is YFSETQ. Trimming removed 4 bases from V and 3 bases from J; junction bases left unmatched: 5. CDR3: CASSVTGDHTEAFF. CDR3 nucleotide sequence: TGCGCCAGCAGCGTGACAGGGGATCACACTGAAGCTTTCTTT.